Listed below are T cell receptor beta chains from one sample, sequenced in a study of blood T cells in healthy people across ages. TCRdb re-derived calls from the 5' RACE reads in MiXCR, one entry per CDR3 protein. The sample lists fewer than 2 million distinct CDR3 sequences; around 42% were seen once. Sequencing was carried out using blood. Receptor source: a human donor in good health. Both conserved end residues are part of each CDR3. A D gene is named only where the DNA matches it firmly. Clone size, where shown, is once, few, many, or a class for clones that have expanded.

CDR3nt	CDR3aa	abundance	d_gene	j_gene	v_gene
TGTGCCAGCAGTCAGAGAGTCGCTAGCGGGGCAGATACGCAGTATTTT	CASSQRVASGADTQYF	-	TRBD2	TRBJ2-3	TRBV12-3/TRBV12-4
TGTGCCATCAGTGGTAATTTCGGCAGGGATGGCTACACCTTC	CAISGNFGRDGYTF	-	-	TRBJ1-2	TRBV10-3
TGTGCCACCACGGACGGGGGTTCCTACAATGAGCAGTTCTTC	CATTDGGSYNEQFF	-	-	TRBJ2-1	TRBV12-3/TRBV12-4
TGCGCCAGCAGCTTTAGCGGGGGGGCCTGGATGACAGATACGCAGTATTTT	CASSFSGGAWMTDTQYF	few	TRBD2	TRBJ2-3	TRBV4-1
TGTGCCAGCAGCCCCCGTAGTGGGATAGTGACCTATGGCTACACCTTC	CASSPRSGIVTYGYTF	few	-	TRBJ1-2	TRBV7-9
TGCAGTGCTCCGACAGATCCTACTTCGGGCTACACCTTC	CSAPTDPTSGYTF	few	-	TRBJ1-2	TRBV20-1
TGTGCCAACAGGCTACTGGACAGAGACTACGAGCAGTACTTC	CANRLLDRDYEQYF	-	-	TRBJ2-7	TRBV2
TGTGCCAGCACCTGGGTACCAGGGAATTCACCCCTCCACTTT	CASTWVPGNSPLHF	-	-	TRBJ1-6	TRBV12-3/TRBV12-4
TGTGCCAGCAGCTTAACGCTTGGGCAGCCCCAGCATTTT	CASSLTLGQPQHF	few	-	TRBJ1-5	TRBV7-3
TGTGCCAGCAGCTCAGACGGTTCTTATGGCTACACCTTC	CASSSDGSYGYTF	many	-	TRBJ1-2	TRBV7-2
TGTGCCAGCGCACAGGTACTCTCCTACAATGAGCAGTTCTTC	CASAQVLSYNEQFF	-	-	TRBJ2-1	TRBV7-6
TGTGCCAGCATCTCCACCGGGGGGGTGGGCTACACCTTC	CASISTGGVGYTF	-	-	TRBJ1-2	TRBV6-5
TGTGCCAGCAGCTTACCGGGACAGACCTTCTACGAGCAGTACTTC	CASSLPGQTFYEQYF	few	TRBD1	TRBJ2-7	TRBV13
TGCAGTGCTCTGGAGGCCTATGGCTACACCTTC	CSALEAYGYTF	-	-	TRBJ1-2	TRBV20-1
TGCAGCGCGACAGGGCTAGTTGCTGGGGCCAACGTCCTGACTTTC	CSATGLVAGANVLTF	-	TRBD1	TRBJ2-6	TRBV29-1
TGTGCCAGCAGCTTAGGGCCCATTGCAACTAATGAAAAACTGTTTTTT	CASSLGPIATNEKLFF	-	-	TRBJ1-4	TRBV7-9
TGCAGTGCTAGAGATATGGGACTAGGAATAGTCAATGAGCAGTTCTTC	CSARDMGLGIVNEQFF	few	TRBD2	TRBJ2-1	TRBV20-1
TGTGCCAGCAGCTTGGGACTGACCCTGAACTATGGCTACACCTTC	CASSLGLTLNYGYTF	-	-	TRBJ1-2	TRBV7-8
TGCGCCAGCACGATACAGGGGCCTACCTACGAGCAGTACTTC	CASTIQGPTYEQYF	-	TRBD1	TRBJ2-7	TRBV5-1
TGTGCCAGCACCTTAAAGACCGGGACTAGCAGACAAACCCGAGACAATGAGCAGTTCTTC	CASTLKTGTSRQTRDNEQFF	-	TRBD2	TRBJ2-1	TRBV7-3
TGTGCCAGCAGCTTGGAAGGGAGGATTGTCACAGATACGCAGTATTTT	CASSLEGRIVTDTQYF	-	-	TRBJ2-3	TRBV5-6
TGTGCCAGCAGTTACTTTGGACAGGGTTCCTCACCCCTCCACTTT	CASSYFGQGSSPLHF	-	TRBD1	TRBJ1-6	TRBV6-5
TGCAGCGTTGACACGAAGGTCCAGGGCGAGTTGGGGACCCAGTACTTC	CSVDTKVQGELGTQYF	few	-	TRBJ2-5	TRBV29-1
TGCGCCAGCAGCTTGGGAGACGGACCCAATCAGCCCCAGCATTTT	CASSLGDGPNQPQHF	few	-	TRBJ1-5	TRBV5-1
TGCGCCAGCAGCCAAGATGCCGGGACAGATCTAATCAATGAGCAGTTCTTC	CASSQDAGTDLINEQFF	few	TRBD1	TRBJ2-1	TRBV4-3
TGTGCCAGCAGTATACAGGAGAGGGGAGATGGCTACACCTTC	CASSIQERGDGYTF	once	-	TRBJ1-2	TRBV12-3/TRBV12-4
TGTGCCACCAGCAGAGATAGTGGACAGCCCCAGCATTTT	CATSRDSGQPQHF	-	-	TRBJ1-5	TRBV15
TGCGCCAGCACCGAGCGGGGGGGCGGCGATGAGCAGTTCTTC	CASTERGGGDEQFF	-	TRBD2	TRBJ2-1	TRBV5-1
TGCGCCATCACCAGCCGTCAAGAGACCCAGTACTTC	CAITSRQETQYF	-	-	TRBJ2-5	TRBV10-1
TGTGCCAGCAGTCCGGTAAGATCGACAGGGGAAGAGACCCAGTACTTC	CASSPVRSTGEETQYF	few	TRBD1	TRBJ2-5	TRBV27
TGTGCCAGCGCGAGGGTGGGAGAAGCTTTCTTT	CASARVGEAFF	few	-	TRBJ1-1	TRBV28
TGTGCCAGCAGCGTAGCGTCGTGCTACGAGCAGTACTTC	CASSVASCYEQYF	-	-	TRBJ2-7	TRBV9
TGCGCCAGCAAGGCAATCTCTGGGGCCAACGTCCGGACTTTC	CASKAISGANVRTF	-	-	TRBJ2-6	TRBV4-1
TGCGCCAGCAGCTTGACACAGGCAGGTCCTAGTAACGAGCAGTACTTC	CASSLTQAGPSNEQYF	few	-	TRBJ2-7	TRBV5-1
TGTGCCAGCAGCAACTTTTCCAGGGGGCTTCGTCAGCCCCAGCATTTT	CASSNFSRGLRQPQHF	-	-	TRBJ1-5	TRBV21-1
TGTGCCAGCAGCCTGGGACCTAACTATAGCAATCAGCCCCAGCATTTT	CASSLGPNYSNQPQHF	-	-	TRBJ1-5	TRBV7-9
TGTGCCAGCAGCCTACGCCAGGACAGGGGCTATGGCTACACCTTC	CASSLRQDRGYGYTF	-	TRBD1	TRBJ1-2	TRBV5-5
TGCGCCAGCAGCTTGGTGGGTTTGTCCACTGAAGCTTTCTTT	CASSLVGLSTEAFF	-	-	TRBJ1-1	TRBV5-1
TGTGCCAGTAATAAGGGGTTTAGCAATCAGCCCCAGCATTTT	CASNKGFSNQPQHF	-	-	TRBJ1-5	TRBV19
TGTGCCAGCTCACGACAAGGGGCCGTTCCAGCTTTCTTT	CASSRQGAVPAFF	-	-	TRBJ1-1	TRBV12-3/TRBV12-4
TGTGCCAGCAGGCCGACAGGGGCGCGGGGTCAGCCCCAGCATTTT	CASRPTGARGQPQHF	-	TRBD1	TRBJ1-5	TRBV12-3/TRBV12-4
TGCGCCAGCAGCGCCCCTAATTCCGGGACAGGGGGATACGAGCAGTACTTC	CASSAPNSGTGGYEQYF	-	TRBD1	TRBJ2-7	TRBV5-1
TGTGCCAGCAGTCCTGACTACTACGAGCAGTACTTC	CASSPDYYEQYF	many	-	TRBJ2-7	TRBV12-3/TRBV12-4
TGCGCCAGCAGCCAGGCCAATAGCCCTAACGAGCAGTACTTC	CASSQANSPNEQYF	few	-	TRBJ2-7	TRBV4-1
TGTGCCAGCAGCCAAGAAGGGTACTCTGGAAACACCATATATTTT	CASSQEGYSGNTIYF	few	-	TRBJ1-3	TRBV14